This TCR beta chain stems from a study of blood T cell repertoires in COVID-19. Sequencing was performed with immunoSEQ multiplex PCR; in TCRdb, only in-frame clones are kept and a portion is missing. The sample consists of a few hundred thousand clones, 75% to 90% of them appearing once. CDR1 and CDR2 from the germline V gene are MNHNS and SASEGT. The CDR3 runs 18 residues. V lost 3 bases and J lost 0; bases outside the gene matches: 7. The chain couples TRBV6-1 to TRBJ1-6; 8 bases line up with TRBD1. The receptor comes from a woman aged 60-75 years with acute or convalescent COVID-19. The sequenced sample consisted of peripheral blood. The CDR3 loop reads CASSDHGQGSSYNSPLHF. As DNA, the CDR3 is TGTGCCAGCAGTGATCACGGACAGGGAAGCTCCTATAATTCACCCCTCCACTTT.